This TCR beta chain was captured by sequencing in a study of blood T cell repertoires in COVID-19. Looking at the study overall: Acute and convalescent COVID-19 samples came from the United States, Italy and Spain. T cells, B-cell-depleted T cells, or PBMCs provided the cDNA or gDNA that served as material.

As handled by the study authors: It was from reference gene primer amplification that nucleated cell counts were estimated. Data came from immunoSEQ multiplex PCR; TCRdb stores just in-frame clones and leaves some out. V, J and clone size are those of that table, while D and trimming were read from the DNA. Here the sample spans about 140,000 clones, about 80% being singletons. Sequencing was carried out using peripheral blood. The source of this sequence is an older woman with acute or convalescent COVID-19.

The CDR3 region has the DNA TGTGCCAGCAGTTACTCAGCGGGAGAGGTCTCCTACGAGCAGTACTTC. Protein product: CASSYSAGEVSYEQYF. The V call is TRBV6-2 or TRBV6-3, the J call TRBJ2-7; 8 bases are shared with TRBD2. V was pared by 0 bases and J by 0 bases, with 4 bases of the junction left unmatched. The CDR3 loop spans 16 amino acids. Germline V gives CDR1 MNHEY, CDR2 SVGEGT.